The T cell receptor beta chain under discussion was sequenced for a study of T cells in Graves' hyperthyroidism and ophthalmopathy. The CDR3 runs to 17 residues. Germline CDR1 reads MGHRA; CDR2 reads YSYEKL. V lost 3 bases and J lost 4; bases outside the gene matches: 14. Amplification of TCR beta CDR3 regions was performed using RNA transcripts as template. A set of HTBI primers served as the primers for a first-round RT-PCR of the TCR CDR3. MiXCR, applied by TCRdb to the multiplex PCR reads, yields one record per CDR3 protein. The sample includes 350,000 to 400,000 distinct CDR3 sequences, approximately 15% of them seen just once. This clonotype was seen more than once but under ten times.

V and J are TRBV4-1 and TRBJ2-5; 7 nucleotides agree with TRBD2. Sequencing was carried out using blood. The sequence was obtained from a woman aged 55-69 years with Graves' hyperthyroidism. The CDR3: CASSHPAWGRARETQYF. CDR3 in DNA: TGCGCCAGCAGCCATCCCGCTTGGGGGAGGGCCCGAGAGACCCAGTACTTC.